The 13 T cell receptor beta chains presented below share a single source sample, sequenced in a study of blood T cell repertoires in COVID-19. TCRdb's table, derived via immunoSEQ multiplex PCR, lists solely in-frame clones and lacks some. Among 88,000 or so clones listed, around 88% were seen once. The sequenced sample consisted of peripheral blood. The receptors were sampled from a man in his 60s with acute or convalescent COVID-19.

This clone appeared once. The chain uses TRBV10-3 and TRBJ1-4, with 9 bases matching TRBD1. The V gene end was trimmed by 4 bases and the J gene end by 7 bases; junction bases not matched to a gene: 1. This CDR3 region has 13 residues. Germline V gene lookup returns CDR1 ENHRY and CDR2 SYGVKD. DNA of the CDR3: TGTGCCATCAGTGGGGACAGGGCTGAAAAACTGTTTTTT. It yields the protein CAISGDRAEKLFF.

The chain is built from TRBV5-1 and TRBJ1-1, with D maybe TRBD1 (6 bases). V was clipped by 0 bases and J by 3 bases, with 15 bases between them. The germline V gene has CDR1 SGHRS and CDR2 YFSETQ. The CDR3 extends over 16 amino acids. CDR3 protein: CASSLVGTPGDTEAFF. DNA of the CDR3: TGCGCCAGCAGCTTGGTCGGGACACCCGGGGACACTGAAGCTTTCTTT.

V gene TRBV9 combines with J gene TRBJ1-1, with D tentatively TRBD1 (6 bases). Germline CDR1 reads SGDLS; CDR2 reads YYNGEE. V dropped 0 bases and J dropped 4 bases, with 10 bases sitting between them. This CDR3 has 14 residues. The CDR3 sequence: CASSVETGGTEAFF. DNA of the CDR3: TGTGCCAGCAGCGTAGAGACAGGAGGCACTGAAGCTTTCTTT. Complete variable domain (other parts from reference TRBV9 and TRBJ1-1): DSGVTQTPKHLITATGQRVTLRCSPRSGDLSVYWYQQSLDQGLQFLIQYYNGEERAKGNILERFSAQQFPDLHSELNLSSLELGDSALYFCASSVETGGTEAFFGQGTRLTVV.

The V call is TRBV6-5, the J call TRBJ2-7, with a weak D call TRBD1 (5 bases). In germline, CDR1 is MNHEY, CDR2 SVGAGI. CDR3 length: 14 amino acids. Between the trimmed V and J ends, which lost 5 bases and 0 bases, there was a span of 11 bases. The chain's CDR3 is CASSRTSFSYEQYF. The CDR3 DNA is TGTGCCAGCAGTAGGACAAGTTTCTCCTACGAGCAGTACTTC.

The chain carries TRBV2 and TRBJ1-1; D gene ambiguous. The CDR3 contains 15 residues. V was shortened by 6 bases and J by 4 bases, with 18 bases between the two germline ends. Germline V lookup: CDR1 SNHLY, CDR2 FYNNEI. For the CDR3, the DNA is TGTGCCAGCAGATACGGGAGCTTAGGGAGCACTGAAGCTTTCTTT. Protein product: CASRYGSLGSTEAFF.

This sequence joins TRBV5-4 and TRBJ1-4, with D hard to call. Trimming stripped 3 bases from V and 4 bases from J, with 7 bases between. Germline V lookup: CDR1 SGHNT, CDR2 YYREEE (reference sequence). This CDR3 is built from 13 residues. The CDR3 DNA sequence: TGTGCCAGCAGCTCTCAGAATAATGAAAAACTGTTTTTT. Translated, it gives CASSSQNNEKLFF.

This clone was recorded once. This chain links TRBV7-9 with TRBJ1-1; possible D gene TRBD1, 5 bases. The germline CDR1 and CDR2 sequences are SEHNR and FQNEAQ (reference sequence). V lost 8 bases and J 10 bases, leaving 17 bases between the germline ends. The CDR3 has 12 residues. The CDR3 DNA reads as TGTGCCAGCCGAACCGGGGGGGACGTAGCTTTCTTT. The encoded protein is CASRTGGDVAFF.

The chain carries TRBV7-9 and TRBJ2-3; D is ambiguous. V lost 1 base and J 6 bases, leaving 11 bases between the germline ends. Germline CDR1 and CDR2: SEHNR and FQNEAQ (reference sequence). The CDR3 is 14 amino acids. The CDR3 nucleotides read TGTGCCAGCAGCTTAGTTGACTCTAGGGATACGCAGTATTTT. This codes for CASSLVDSRDTQYF.

The V gene is TRBV15, the J gene TRBJ2-1, with 9 bases that match TRBD2. The CDR3 consists of 14 residues. V was pared by 6 bases and J by 2 bases, with 2 bases of the junction left unmatched. The germline V gene encodes CDR1 LNHNV and CDR2 YYDKDF (reference sequence). CDR3 residues: CATSSGSAYNEQFF. CDR3 bases: TGTGCCACCAGTAGCGGGAGCGCCTACAATGAGCAGTTCTTC.

The V and J genes are TRBV7-6 and TRBJ2-5, with TRBD2 matching over 12 bases. CDR3 size: 16 residues. Per germline, CDR1 SGHVS and CDR2 FNYEAQ. V lost 7 bases, J lost 1 base, and 7 bases stayed unmatched. CDR3 amino acids: CASISGLAGTQETQYF. CDR3 coding DNA: TGTGCCAGCATCTCCGGACTAGCGGGGACCCAAGAGACCCAGTACTTC.

This clone was seen a handful of times. The rearrangement links TRBV5-1 to TRBJ1-6; D ambiguous. There are 13 residues in the CDR3. V was cut by 1 base and J by 7 bases, with 6 bases left in between. Germline V CDR1 and CDR2: SGHRS, YFSETQ. CDR3 coding DNA: TGCGCCAGCAGCTTGAAAACAAATTCACCCCTCCACTTT. Translating it yields CASSLKTNSPLHF.

J is TRBJ1-2 and V is TRBV5-1; 8 nucleotides match TRBD1. Germline V gene data show CDR1 as SGHRS and CDR2 as YFSETQ. The CDR3 runs to 16 residues. V shed 4 bases, J shed 2 bases, and the junction held 10 bases outside the gene matches. In nucleotides, the CDR3 is TGCGCCAGCAGCCCGACTGCGACAGGGGCCAACTATGGCTACACCTTC. It specifies CASSPTATGANYGYTF.

The genes are TRBV23-1 and TRBJ1-5; TRBD1 aligns across 7 bases. TRBV23-1 is designated an ORF whose function remains uncertain. This CDR3 has 12 residues. J gave up 5 bases and V 10 bases, and 5 bases lay outside the gene matches. DNA of the CDR3: TGCGCCATCCGACAGGGCTATCAGCCCCAGCATTTT. This encodes CAIRQGYQPQHF.